Reported below is one TCR beta chain. The sample comes from a study of blood T cell repertoires in COVID-19. Study-level background: The samples span acute and convalescent COVID-19 from the United States, Italy and Spain. T cells, B-cell-depleted T cells, or PBMCs provided the cDNA or gDNA that served as material.

The CDR3 runs 16 residues. Germline V gene lookup returns CDR1 SEHNR and CDR2 FQNEAQ (reference sequence). Trimming at V came to 5 bases and at J to 8 bases, leaving 9 bases not matched to a gene. How the authors handled the data: It was from reference gene primer amplification that nucleated cell counts were estimated. The protocol was immunoSEQ multiplex PCR, while the TCRdb copy is restricted to in-frame clones and leaves out a portion. V and J calls and clone size come straight from that table; D and trimming were deduced from the DNA. Among roughly 200,000 clones listed, 70% to 90% were seen once.

This TCR derives from a woman over 75 with acute or convalescent COVID-19. The chain recombines TRBV7-9 with TRBJ2-6; 10 bases fit TRBD1. The sample comprised peripheral blood. DNA for the CDR3: TGTGCCAGCAGCGCCTCAGGACAGGGGGAAACCAACGTCCTGACTTTC. Encoded protein: CASSASGQGETNVLTF. The full variable domain, its missing parts supplied by reference TRBV7-9 and TRBJ2-6, is DTGVSQNPRHKITKRGQNVTFRCDPISEHNRLYWYRQTLGQGPEFLTYFQNEAQLEKSRLLSDRFSAERPKGSFSTLEIQRTEQGDSAMYLCASSASGQGETNVLTFGAGSRLTVL.